This TCR beta chain is from a study of radiotherapy plus CTLA-4 blockade in lung cancer. Study in general: Objective responses arose in approximately 17% of patients, and approximately 30% experienced disease control. Study observations and caveats: It was early blood T cell clone dynamics, with interferon-beta, that reportedly best predicted response. Among blood TCR repertoires after radiotherapy plus ipilimumab, tumor-derived clones expanded.

Focal radiation and CTLA-4 blockade (ipilimumab) were tested in chemo-refractory metastatic non-small-cell lung cancer patients. Sequenced by immunoSEQ multiplex PCR; TCRdb stores in-frame clones only, minus some. Among around 70,000 clones listed, over 75% were seen once. Notes on this clone: Its specificity is not known.

V lost 3 bases and J lost 0, with 5 bases in between. In germline, CDR1 is MDHEN, CDR2 SYDVKM. The CDR3 length is 13 residues. Sequenced material: peripheral blood, taken from a patient treated with radiotherapy plus ipilimumab. This sequence was found in a human donor with non-small cell lung cancer that progressed on radiotherapy plus ipilimumab. The genes are TRBV28 and TRBJ1-1; D is ambiguous. The chain's CDR3 is CASSLVVNTEAFF. CDR3 bases: TGTGCCAGCAGTTTGGTAGTGAACACTGAAGCTTTCTTT.